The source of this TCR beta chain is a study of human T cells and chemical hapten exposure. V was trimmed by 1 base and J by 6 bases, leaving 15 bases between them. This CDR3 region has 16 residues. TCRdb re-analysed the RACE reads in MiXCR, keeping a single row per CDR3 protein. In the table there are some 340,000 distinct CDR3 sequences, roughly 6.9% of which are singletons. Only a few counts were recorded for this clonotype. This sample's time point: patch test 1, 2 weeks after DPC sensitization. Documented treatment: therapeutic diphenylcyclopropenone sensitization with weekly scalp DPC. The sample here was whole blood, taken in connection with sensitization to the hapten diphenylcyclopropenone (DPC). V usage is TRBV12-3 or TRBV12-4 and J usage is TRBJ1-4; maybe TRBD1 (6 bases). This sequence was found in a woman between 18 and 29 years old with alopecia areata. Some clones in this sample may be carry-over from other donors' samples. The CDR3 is CASSLGSAGEDEKLFF. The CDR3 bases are TGTGCCAGCAGTTTAGGGTCGGCAGGGGAGGATGAAAAACTGTTTTTT.